This T cell receptor beta chain came from a study of shared clonotypes between healthy human individuals. Study context: Ranging from 18 to 49 in age, donors were a couple of women and a few men. Findings and limits, study-wide: In a few donors, around 5.5% of naive CD4 clonotypes appeared in common. Non-shared clonotypes displayed generation probabilities falling below those of clonotypes present in all four donors.

Repertoires were generated with immunoSEQ multiplex PCR, while TCRdb's copy carries only in-frame clones and drops some. Of about 2.4 million clones in the sample, around nine tenths were seen once. Division of CD4+ cells produced a CD45RA+ naive subset and a CD45RA-negative memory subset. Trimming cost V 0 bases and J 9 bases, with 9 bases left between them. CDR3 length equals 13 residues. Germline assignment: CDR1 LGHNT and CDR2 FRNRAP. Turning to this clone: The antigen is undetermined.

This chain links TRBV12-5 with TRBJ2-1; D possibly corresponds to TRBD2 (6 bases). Sequencing was done on a sample of naive CD4+ T cells sorted from blood. The sample's subset: CD45RA+ positively selected. This TCR came from a man younger than 35 in good health. The chain's CDR3 is CASGLVLAGEQFF. The CDR3 DNA follows: TGTGCTAGTGGTTTGGTACTAGCCGGTGAGCAGTTCTTC.